This T cell receptor (beta chain) emerged from a study of blood T cells in healthy people across ages. A second PCR, run for 7 to 11 cycles, used a sample-barcoded 5' primer plus a J-beta primer mix. TCRdb re-called the 5' RACE reads with MiXCR, one entry per CDR3 protein. The data hold roughly 2 million distinct CDR3 sequences, with around 50% observed a single time. CDR1 and CDR2 from the germline V gene are SGHVS and FQNEAQ. Trimming cost V 5 bases and J 4 bases, with 12 bases left between them. The CDR3 runs 14 residues. The chain employs TRBV7-8 and TRBJ1-5; D might be TRBD1 (6 bases). The receptor was isolated from a middle-aged woman in good health. The material sequenced was blood. CDR3 DNA sequence: TGTGCCAGCAGCCCCAACACAGGGAATCAGCCCCAGCATTTT. It encodes CASSPNTGNQPQHF.